This T cell receptor delta chain was sequenced for a study of DNA immune sequencing with unique molecular identifiers. Study context: Buffy-coat γδ T cells, enriched immunomagnetically, supplied the sequenced genomic DNA. Enriched γδ T-cell DNA input was 100 ng; non-enriched PBMC DNA input was 1 ug.

All 8 TRDV and 4 TRDJ genes were targeted in 32-plex amplification of genomic DNA. A 12-nucleotide UMI was added during roughly 3 barcoding PCR cycles before adapter PCR. TCRdb re-called the multiplex PCR reads with CATT. The sample lists 350 to 400 delta-chain clones, just over 35% occurring once. As concerns this clone: The antigen is not known. Translating this DNA gives a protein that differs at residue 5 from the TCRdb one, which belongs to a much larger clone; a read error is likely, and the protein shown is this translation.

The CDR3 contains 15 residues. Trimming cost V 6 bases and J 3 bases, with 19 bases left between them. Looked up from germline, CDR1 is GEAIGNYY and CDR2 is EKD. Study-level points and caveats: The primer-based method misses TRD sequences outside its primer targets. Without enrichment, TRD sequences were more often out-of-frame, likely from αβ T cells.

The sequence came from a human donor in good health. This chain joins TRDV2 and TRDJ1; no reliable D call. Sequencing was performed on buffy coat blood. CDR3: CACLESRTRADKLIF. The CDR3 coding sequence is TGTGCCTGTTTGGAATCCCGTACGAGGGCCGATAAACTCATCTTT.